The clone carrying this T cell receptor beta chain was picked up one time. The data were taken from a study of blood T cell repertoires in COVID-19. This CDR3 is built from 15 residues. The germline gives CDR1 LNHNV, CDR2 YYDKDF (reference sequence). With V trimmed by 3 bases and J by 10 bases, 8 bases remained unmatched. Everyone who took part was about 18 to 90 years old, and they came from about two dozen US areas. Participants were placed into cohorts based on the clinical history they reported. The assay was immunoSEQ multiplex PCR, and TCRdb's table has in-frame clones only and misses some. The sample has a few hundred thousand clones, approximately 86% seen once; the top ten hold around 4%.

Source material: PBMCs or T cells enriched from blood (not recorded which). The sequence was obtained from a middle-aged woman with acute COVID-19. The V call is TRBV15, the J call TRBJ1-6; 8 positions match TRBD1. The CDR3 DNA sequence: TGTGCCACCAGCAGTACGACAGGGGTGGGATCACCCCTCCACTTT. Translating it yields CATSSTTGVGSPLHF.